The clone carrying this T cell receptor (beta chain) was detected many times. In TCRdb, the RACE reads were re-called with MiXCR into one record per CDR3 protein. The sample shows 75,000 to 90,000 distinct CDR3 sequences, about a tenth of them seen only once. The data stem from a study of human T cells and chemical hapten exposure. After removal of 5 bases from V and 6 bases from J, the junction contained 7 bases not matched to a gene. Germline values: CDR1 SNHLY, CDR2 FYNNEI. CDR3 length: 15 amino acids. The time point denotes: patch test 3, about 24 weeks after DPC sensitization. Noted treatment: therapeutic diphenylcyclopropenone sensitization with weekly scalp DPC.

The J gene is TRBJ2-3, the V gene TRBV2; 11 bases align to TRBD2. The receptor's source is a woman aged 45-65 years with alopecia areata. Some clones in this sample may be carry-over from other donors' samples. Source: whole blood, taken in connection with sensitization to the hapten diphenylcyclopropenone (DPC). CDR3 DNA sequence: TGTGCCAGCAGTACCCTAGCGGGAGGAGGGGATACGCAGTATTTT. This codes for CASSTLAGGGDTQYF.